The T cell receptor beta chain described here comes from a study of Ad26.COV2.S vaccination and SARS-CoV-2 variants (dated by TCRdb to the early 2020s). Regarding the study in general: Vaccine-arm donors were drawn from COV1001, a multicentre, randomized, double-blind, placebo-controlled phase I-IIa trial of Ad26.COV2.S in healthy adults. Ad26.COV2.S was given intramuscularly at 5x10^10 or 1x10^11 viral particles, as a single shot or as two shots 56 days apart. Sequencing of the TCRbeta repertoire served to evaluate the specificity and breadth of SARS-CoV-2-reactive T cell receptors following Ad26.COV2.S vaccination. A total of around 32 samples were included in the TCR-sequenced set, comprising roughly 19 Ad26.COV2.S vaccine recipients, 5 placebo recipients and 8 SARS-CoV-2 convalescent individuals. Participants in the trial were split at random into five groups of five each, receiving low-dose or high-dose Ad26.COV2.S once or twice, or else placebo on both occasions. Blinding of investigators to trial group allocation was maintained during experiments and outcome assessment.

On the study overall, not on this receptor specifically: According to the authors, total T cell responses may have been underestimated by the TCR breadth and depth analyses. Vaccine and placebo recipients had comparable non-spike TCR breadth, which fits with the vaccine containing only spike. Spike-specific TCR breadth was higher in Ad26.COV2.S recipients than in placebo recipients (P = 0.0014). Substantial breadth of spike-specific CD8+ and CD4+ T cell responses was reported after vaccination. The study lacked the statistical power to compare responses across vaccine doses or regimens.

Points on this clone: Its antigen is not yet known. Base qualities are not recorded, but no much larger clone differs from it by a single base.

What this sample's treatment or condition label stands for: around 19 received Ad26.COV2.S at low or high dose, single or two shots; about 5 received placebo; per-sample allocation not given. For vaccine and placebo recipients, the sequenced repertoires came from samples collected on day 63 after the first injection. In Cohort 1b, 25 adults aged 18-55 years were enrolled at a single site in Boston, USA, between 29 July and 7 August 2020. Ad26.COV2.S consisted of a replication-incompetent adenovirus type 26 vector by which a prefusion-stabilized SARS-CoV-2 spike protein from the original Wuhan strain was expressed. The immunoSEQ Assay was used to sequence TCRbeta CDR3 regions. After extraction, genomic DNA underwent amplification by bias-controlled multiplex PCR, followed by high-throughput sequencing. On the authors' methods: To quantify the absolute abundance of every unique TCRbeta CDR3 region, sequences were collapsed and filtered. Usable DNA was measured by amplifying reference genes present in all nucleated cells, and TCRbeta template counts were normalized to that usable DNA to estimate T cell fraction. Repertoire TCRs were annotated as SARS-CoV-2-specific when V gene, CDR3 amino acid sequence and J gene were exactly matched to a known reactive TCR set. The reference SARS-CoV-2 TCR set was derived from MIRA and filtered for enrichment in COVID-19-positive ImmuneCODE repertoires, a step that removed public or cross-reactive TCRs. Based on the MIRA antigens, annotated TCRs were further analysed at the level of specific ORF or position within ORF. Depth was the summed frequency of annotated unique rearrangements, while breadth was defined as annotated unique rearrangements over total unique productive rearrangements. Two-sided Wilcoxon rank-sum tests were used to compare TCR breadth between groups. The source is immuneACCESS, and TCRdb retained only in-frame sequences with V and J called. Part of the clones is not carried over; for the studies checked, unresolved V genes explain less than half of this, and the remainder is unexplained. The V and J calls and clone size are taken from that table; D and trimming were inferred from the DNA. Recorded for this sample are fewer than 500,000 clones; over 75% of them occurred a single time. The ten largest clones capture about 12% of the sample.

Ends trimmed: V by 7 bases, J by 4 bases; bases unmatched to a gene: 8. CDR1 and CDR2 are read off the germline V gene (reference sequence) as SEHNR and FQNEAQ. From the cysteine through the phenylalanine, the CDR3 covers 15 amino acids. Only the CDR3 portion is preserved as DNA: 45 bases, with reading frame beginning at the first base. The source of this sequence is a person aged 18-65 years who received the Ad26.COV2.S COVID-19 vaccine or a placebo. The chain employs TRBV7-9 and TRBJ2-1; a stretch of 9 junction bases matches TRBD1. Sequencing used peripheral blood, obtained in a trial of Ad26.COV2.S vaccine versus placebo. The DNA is TGTGCCAGCAAACCACAGGGGGCCCCTTACAATGAGCAGTTCTTC. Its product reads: CASKPQGAPYNEQFF.